Shown below are 18 T cell receptor beta chains from a single sample sequenced in a study of cytomegalovirus exposure and HLA in healthy donors (dated by TCRdb to about 2017). Libraries were built with the immunoSEQ multiplex PCR assay. The multiplex PCR relied on a mix of 60 forward primers for TCR Vbeta segments and 13 reverse primers for TCR Jbeta segments. Sourced from immuneACCESS, this table was stored by TCRdb with only in-frame sequences that have V and J called. A share of the clones is absent; for the studies checked, an unresolved V gene accounts for under half, and the remainder has no known explanation. In all, the sample holds around 160,000 clones, and 70% of those were seen once. The top ten constitute 4.7% of the sample. Sequenced: PBMCs. The receptors were gathered from a man between 18 and 29 years old in good health and CMV-seropositive.

The chain links TRBV9 to TRBJ1-1; D is possibly TRBD1 (6 bases). V was cut by 0 bases and J by 2 bases, with 14 bases left in between. CDR1 is SGDLS and CDR2 is YYNGEE in the germline V gene. The CDR3 runs 16 residues. CDR3 in amino acids: CASSVEAGTTNTEAFF. The CDR3 DNA is TGTGCCAGCAGCGTAGAAGCCGGGACAACTAACACTGAAGCTTTCTTT. The full variable domain, with the rest looked up from reference TRBV9 and TRBJ1-1, is DSGVTQTPKHLITATGQRVTLRCSPRSGDLSVYWYQQSLDQGLQFLIQYYNGEERAKGNILERFSAQQFPDLHSELNLSSLELGDSALYFCASSVEAGTTNTEAFFGQGTRLTVV.

The gene calls are TRBV5-8 and TRBJ1-5; 8 bases line up with TRBD1. This CDR3 has 18 residues. Germline CDR1 SGHTS, CDR2 YDEGEE. Trimming at V came to 3 bases and at J to 0 bases, leaving 11 bases not matched to a gene. CDR3 DNA sequence: TGTGCCAGCAGCTGGGGGACAGGACCTAAGAATAGCAATCAGCCCCAGCATTTT. This translates into CASSWGTGPKNSNQPQHF.

The CDR3: CASSLGSSSYNEQFF. The DNA of the CDR3 is TGTGCCAGCAGCTTGGGGAGCAGCTCCTACAATGAGCAGTTCTTC. The chain joins TRBV5-4 to TRBJ2-1; D ambiguous. The CDR3 extends over 15 amino acids. V was trimmed by 0 bases and J by 0 bases, leaving 7 bases between them. Germline V gene sequence: CDR1 SGHNT, CDR2 YYREEE (reference sequence).

The chain links TRBV2 to TRBJ1-1, with 11 nucleotides matching TRBD1. The trim removed 11 bases at V and 3 bases at J, leaving 14 bases unmatched. The germline V gene has CDR1 SNHLY and CDR2 FYNNEI. The CDR3 sequence is 16 residues long. The CDR3: CACRTGGFFGYTEAFF. The CDR3 region has the DNA TGTGCCTGCCGGACAGGGGGCTTTTTTGGCTACACTGAAGCTTTCTTT.

This clone was seen more than once but under ten times. J is TRBJ2-3 and V is TRBV5-1; 16 bases align to TRBD2. This CDR3 is built from 16 residues. Germline V gene lookup returns CDR1 SGHRS and CDR2 YFSETQ. The V gene end was trimmed by 3 bases and the J gene end by 5 bases; junction bases not matched to a gene: 3. CDR3 protein: CASSSGLAGGIDTQYF. Written as DNA, the CDR3 is TGCGCCAGCAGCTCGGGACTAGCGGGAGGGATAGATACGCAGTATTTT. Full variable domain (remainder filled in from reference TRBV5-1 and TRBJ2-3): KAGVTQTPRYLIKTRGQQVTLSCSPISGHRSVSWYQQTPGQGLQFLFEYFSETQRNKGNFPGRFSGRQFSNSRSEMNVSTLELGDSALYLCASSSGLAGGIDTQYFGPGTRLTVL.

The chain is built from TRBV9 and TRBJ1-2, with 12 bases lining up with TRBD1. Trimming at V came to 4 bases and at J to 8 bases, leaving 12 bases not matched to a gene. The CDR3 runs 16 residues. The germline V gene has CDR1 SGDLS and CDR2 YYNGEE. The chain's CDR3 is CASSPPAGTGGDGYTF. CDR3 nucleotide sequence: TGTGCCAGCAGCCCCCCGGCCGGGACAGGGGGCGACGGCTACACCTTC.

About this clone itself: The identical CDR3 is also encoded by other nucleotide sequences in the sample. The rearrangement links TRBV6-7 to TRBJ2-7; 9 bases agree with TRBD1. TRBV6-7 counts as an open reading frame of uncertain function. Unmatched junction bases numbered 15, after V lost 6 bases and J lost 6 bases. The CDR3 has 16 amino acids. CDR3 in DNA: TGTGCCAGCAGACCGCCCCCGGGACAGGGTTCGTGCGAGCAGTACGTC. As protein: CASRPPPGQGSCEQYV.

V and J are TRBV4-1 and TRBJ2-6, with D perhaps TRBD2 (5 bases). The length of the CDR3 is 18 residues. The germline V gene has CDR1 MGHRA and CDR2 YSYEKL. Trimming left V 1 base short and J 2 bases short, with 15 bases between. The CDR3: CASSQVSISEAGANVLTF. The CDR3 bases are TGCGCCAGCAGCCAAGTCTCTATCTCGGAGGCTGGGGCCAACGTCCTGACTTTC.

This clone was found a few times. The chain combines TRBV19 with TRBJ1-5, with D unclear. The CDR3 covers 15 residues. Germline CDR1 LNHDA, CDR2 SQIVND (reference sequence). V was trimmed by 5 bases and J by 0 bases, leaving 11 bases between them. This CDR3 reads CASSPGLTSNQPQHF. In DNA form, the CDR3 reads TGTGCCAGTAGTCCCGGACTAACTAGCAATCAGCCCCAGCATTTT. Combining the CDR3 with reference TRBV19 and TRBJ1-5 gives the whole variable domain DGGITQSPKYLFRKEGQNVTLSCEQNLNHDAMYWYRQDPGQGLRLIYYSQIVNDFQKGDIAEGYSVSREKKESFPLTVTSAQKNPTAFYLCASSPGLTSNQPQHFGDGTRLSIL.

This rearrangement joins TRBV4-1 to TRBJ1-1; no clear D gene. V lost 2 bases to trimming and J lost 1 base, with 11 bases between them. Germline CDR1 is MGHRA and CDR2 is YSYEKL. This CDR3 is 15 amino acids long. CDR3 amino acids: CASSQYPGGNTEAFF. The CDR3 region has the DNA TGCGCCAGCAGCCAATATCCGGGAGGGAACACTGAAGCTTTCTTT.

This chain links TRBV2 with TRBJ1-2; TRBD1 matches at 8 bases. Per the germline V gene, CDR1 is SNHLY and CDR2 is FYNNEI. CDR3 length: 15 residues. With 8 bases clipped from V and 7 bases from J, the junction kept 15 bases outside the gene matches. As DNA, the CDR3 is TGTGCCAGCCGCACGGATGGGACAGGTGGCCTTGGCTACACCTTC. It specifies CASRTDGTGGLGYTF.

Concerning this clone itself: Because it lacks the conserved phenylalanine or tryptophan at the end, this CDR3 is likely a read error. V gene TRBV5-1 combines with J gene TRBJ2-2; no reliable D call. CDR3 size: 14 residues. Germline V CDR1 and CDR2: SGHRS, YFSETQ. V was cut by 0 bases and J by 6 bases, with 9 bases left in between. CDR3 sequence: CASSLEVRSGELFC. The CDR3 DNA is TGCGCCAGCAGCTTGGAGGTACGGTCCGGGGAGCTGTTTTGT.

This clone was seen more than once but under ten times. The chain carries TRBV18 and TRBJ1-1, with 7 bases that match TRBD1. CDR1 and CDR2 (germline): KGHSH, LQKENI. After removal of 4 bases from V and 1 base from J, the junction contained 3 bases not matched to a gene. The CDR3 consists of 14 residues. CDR3 nucleotides: TGTGCCAGCTCACGGGGACAGACGAACACTGAAGCTTTCTTT. Protein product: CASSRGQTNTEAFF.

This sequence joins TRBV27 and TRBJ1-5; weak D call: TRBD1 (6 bases). The CDR3 has 14 amino acids. The germline V and J ends were trimmed by 4 bases and 2 bases, with 9 bases remaining between them. Per the germline V gene, CDR1 is MNHEY and CDR2 is SMNVEV (reference sequence). This chain's CDR3 is CASSSPGGNQPQHF. The CDR3 nucleotides are TGTGCCAGCAGTTCCCCAGGGGGCAATCAGCCCCAGCATTTT.

Concerning this clone itself: The sample has other DNA sequences that encode this CDR3 too. The chain uses TRBV15 and TRBJ1-4; 11 positions match TRBD1. Germline V CDR1 and CDR2: LNHNV, YYDKDF (reference sequence). The CDR3 extends over 18 amino acids. V shed 5 bases and J 0 bases; nucleotides not matched to a gene: 8. The CDR3 loop reads CATSQGQGEPATNEKLFF. The CDR3 region has the DNA TGTGCCACCAGCCAGGGACAGGGGGAACCCGCAACTAATGAAAAACTGTTTTTT.

The gene calls are TRBV5-1 and TRBJ2-3; 8 nucleotides match TRBD2. Trimming removed 4 bases from V and 9 bases from J; junction bases left unmatched: 13. Looked up from germline, CDR1 is SGHRS and CDR2 is YFSETQ. The CDR3 has 15 amino acids. The CDR3 nucleotides are TGCGCCAGCAGCGCCCGAGGCCTAGCGGGCGACACGCAGTATTTT. This gives the protein CASSARGLAGDTQYF.

The chain employs TRBV5-1 and TRBJ1-1; D may be TRBD1 (5 bases). This CDR3 spans 16 amino acids. Germline CDR1 reads SGHRS; CDR2 reads YFSETQ. The V end was cut by 6 bases, the J end by 1 base, with 19 bases between. The chain's CDR3 is CASNRRAGGGNTEAFF. CDR3 sequence (DNA): TGCGCCAGCAACAGGAGGGCCGGGGGGGGGAACACTGAAGCTTTCTTT.

This chain connects TRBV5-1 to TRBJ1-5; 12 nucleotides match TRBD1. The CDR3 runs 15 residues. Germline V gene sequence: CDR1 SGHRS, CDR2 YFSETQ. V was clipped by 4 bases and J by 7 bases; unmatched bases: 6. CDR3 DNA sequence: TGCGCCAGCAGCCCGGGACAGGGGGCCGGCCAGCCCCAGCATTTT. This sequence encodes CASSPGQGAGQPQHF.